One sample yielded the 4 T cell receptor beta chains listed below, sequenced in a study of cytomegalovirus exposure and HLA in healthy donors. Using immunoSEQ multiplex PCR, the repertoire was profiled, and TCRdb retains in-frame clones only, with some absent. Of roughly 110,000 clones detected, around 90% appear once; the ten largest clones hold less than 2%. The sample was PBMCs. The receptors were sampled from a woman aged 18-29 years in good health and CMV-seropositive.

This clone occurred a few times. The chain has TRBV15 and TRBJ1-1; D perhaps matches TRBD1 (6 bases). Germline V gives CDR1 LNHNV, CDR2 YYDKDF (reference sequence). Trimming took 0 bases from V and 4 from J, leaving 12 bases between them. The CDR3 totals 15 residues. The CDR3 here is CATSRDLQGRTEAFF. The CDR3 bases are TGTGCCACCAGCAGAGATCTCCAGGGGCGCACTGAAGCTTTCTTT.

This clone ranks as medium-sized. V gene TRBV9 combines with J gene TRBJ2-5, with 8 positions matching TRBD1. After removal of 4 bases from V and 5 bases from J, the junction contained 16 bases not matched to a gene. The germline V gene encodes CDR1 SGDLS and CDR2 YYNGEE. The CDR3 is made up of 17 amino acids. CDR3 amino acids: CASSPRLGQGGIETQYF. CDR3 DNA sequence: TGTGCCAGCAGCCCCCGGCTTGGACAGGGTGGGATCGAGACCCAGTACTTC.

The chain is built from TRBV7-2 and TRBJ2-5; maybe TRBD1 (5 bases). With 1 base removed from V and 1 base from J, the gap between germline ends came to 10 bases. Germline lookup yields CDR1 SGHTA and CDR2 FQGNSA. CDR3 length: 15 amino acids. CDR3 coding DNA: TGTGCCAGCAGCTTAGGCCAGGGCATCCAAGAGACCCAGTACTTC. Translated: CASSLGQGIQETQYF.

The chain employs TRBV4-1 and TRBJ2-7; a possible D gene is TRBD1 (5 bases). The germline V and J ends were trimmed by 4 bases and 4 bases, with 11 bases remaining between them. The CDR3 has 13 amino acids. Per germline, CDR1 MGHRA and CDR2 YSYEKL. CDR3 in DNA: TGCGCCAGCAGCCTCCAATCAGGGTACGAGCAGTACTTC. It specifies CASSLQSGYEQYF.